This T cell receptor (beta chain) was retrieved from a study of T cell repertoires in cytomegalovirus infection. Across the whole study: The public TCR beta signatures pointed to both CMV infection and matching HLA type. Regarding the study as a whole: Within the response measured ex vivo, HLA-C-restricted CMV-specific TCR beta clonotypes were dominant.

Germline V CDR1 and CDR2: MNHEY, SVGEGT. This CDR3 comprises 13 residues. The V end lost 10 bases, the J end lost 6 bases, and 15 bases lay between the germline ends. As for this clonotype: Its antigen is as yet unknown.

TCRdb called the reads again in MiXCR, with one record for every CDR3 protein. The data hold around 530,000 distinct CDR3 sequences, with more than 20% observed a single time. The sequence was obtained from a human donor in good health (CMV status not recorded). Some clones in this sample may be carry-over from other donors' samples. The sequencing sample was made of PBMCs. This chain connects TRBV6-2 or TRBV6-3 to TRBJ2-2, with D perhaps matching TRBD1 (6 bases). Here the CDR3 reads CANRPTGPGELFF. In DNA, the CDR3 is TGTGCCAACAGGCCAACAGGGCCCGGGGAGCTGTTTTTT.